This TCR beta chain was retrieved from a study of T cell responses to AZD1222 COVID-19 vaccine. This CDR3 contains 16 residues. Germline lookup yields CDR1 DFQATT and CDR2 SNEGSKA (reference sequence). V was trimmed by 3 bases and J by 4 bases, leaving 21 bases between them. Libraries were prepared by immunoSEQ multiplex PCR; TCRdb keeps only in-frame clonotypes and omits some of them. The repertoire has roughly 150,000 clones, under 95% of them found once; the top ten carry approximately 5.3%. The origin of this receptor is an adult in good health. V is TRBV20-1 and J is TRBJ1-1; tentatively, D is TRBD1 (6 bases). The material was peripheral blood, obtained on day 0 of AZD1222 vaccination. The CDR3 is CSASSGGTFFTTEAFF. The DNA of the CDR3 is TGCAGTGCTAGTTCGGGCGGGACATTTTTTACCACTGAAGCTTTCTTT.